The source of this T cell receptor (beta chain) is a study of OX40 agonist ivuxolimab in advanced cancers. About the research overall: Participants, 65% to 85% male, averaged 60 years of age, ranging from roughly 20 to 85. It was permissible to have had prior anti-PD-1, anti-PD-L1 or anti-CTLA-4 therapy, and around 43% had some. Notes on the study in general: More expanded clones were seen, on average, in CD8+ T cells than in CD4+. Part of the nonresponder group also had normalized T-cell clonal expansion that was low.

Points on this clone: No antigen is known for it.

Sequencing used immunoSEQ multiplex PCR; TCRdb keeps in-frame clones, though not all of them. The sample has about 86,000 clones; 87% are singletons. The germline V gene has CDR1 SQVTM and CDR2 ANQGSEA. This CDR3 contains 17 residues. V lost 4 bases and J lost 3; bases outside the gene matches: 13. This chain joins TRBV29-1 and TRBJ2-7; 12 positions agree with TRBD2. This specimen consisted of CD4+ or CD8+ T cells sorted from blood, obtained in a trial of the OX40 agonist ivuxolimab. The sequence derives from an adult with an advanced solid tumor such as melanoma, head and neck, liver or kidney cancer. CDR3 in amino acids: CSVGGLAGGTGNYEQYF. In DNA form, the CDR3 reads TGCAGCGTTGGCGGGCTAGCGGGAGGGACGGGGAACTACGAGCAGTACTTC.